This TCR beta chain was found in a study of blood T cell repertoires in COVID-19. Profiled with immunoSEQ multiplex PCR; TCRdb holds only in-frame clones, not every one. The table includes under 300,000 clones, 70% to 85% detected once. Sequencing was done on a sample of peripheral blood. The origin of this receptor is a woman of 80 years or more with active or convalescent COVID-19.

CDR3 nucleotides: TGCGCCAGCAGCCCCGATATTGGGACATTTGAAAAACTGTTTTTT. Encoded protein: CASSPDIGTFEKLFF. The V and J genes are TRBV4-1 and TRBJ1-4; possibly TRBD1 for D (6 bases). Trimming left V 4 bases short and J 7 bases short, with 16 bases between. The CDR3 is 15 amino acids. Per germline, CDR1 MGHRA and CDR2 YSYEKL.